These 2 T cell receptor beta chains came from one sample sequenced in a study of blood T cell repertoires in COVID-19. TCRdb's copy holds only in-frame clones and misses some; the assay was immunoSEQ multiplex PCR. The repertoire holds hundreds of thousands of clones, with roughly 89% as singletons. Sequenced: PBMCs or T cells enriched from blood (not recorded which). These receptors were taken from a woman in her thirties who had recovered from COVID-19.

This clone has a handful of counts. The chain links TRBV3-1 (or the pseudogene TRBV3-2) to TRBJ2-1; 14 nucleotides line up with TRBD2. This CDR3 is built from 17 residues. Germline loops: CDR1 LGHDT, CDR2 YNNKEL (reference sequence). Trimming took 6 bases from V and 0 from J; bases not matched to a gene: 4. CDR3 in amino acids: CASSGTSGGSSYNEQFF. The CDR3 DNA is TGTGCCAGCAGTGGGACTAGCGGGGGTAGCTCCTACAATGAGCAGTTCTTC.

The chain has TRBV7-3 and TRBJ2-2; TRBD2 matches 12 bases. The CDR3 is made up of 15 amino acids. The V gene's germline CDR1 is SGHTA and CDR2 FQGTGA. V lost 0 bases, J lost 7 bases, and 0 bases stayed unmatched. CDR3 bases: TGTGCCAGCAGCTTAACGACTAGCGGGAGCGGGGAGCTGTTTTTT. This gives the protein CASSLTTSGSGELFF.